The next 2 T cell receptor beta chains were all read from a single sample in a study of memory CD4+ T cells and cytomegalovirus serostatus. TCRdb's table, derived via immunoSEQ multiplex PCR, lists solely in-frame clones and lacks some. The sample includes about 31,000 clones, about 75% of them seen just once. The sort gate was single viable CD3+CD4+CD8-CD45RO+ cells for memory CD4+ T cells. The sequenced sample consisted of memory CD4+ T cells from blood. These receptors were collected from an adult in good health and CMV-seronegative. Some clones in this sample may be carry-over from other donors' samples.

The J gene is TRBJ2-7, the V gene TRBV9; D might be TRBD1 or TRBD2, each matching 5 bases. This CDR3 comprises 16 residues. V lost 3 bases and J lost 0, with 16 bases in between. CDR1 and CDR2 from the germline V gene are SGDLS and YYNGEE. The CDR3 reads CASSAGLGGSSYEQYF. The CDR3 DNA sequence: TGTGCCAGCAGCGCAGGACTTGGGGGTAGCTCCTACGAGCAGTACTTC.

This clone is categorized as medium-sized. J is TRBJ1-1 and V is TRBV6-5; TRBD1 is a possible D gene (5 bases). This CDR3 comprises 15 residues. V was clipped by 5 bases and J by 0 bases, with 13 bases between them. Germline loops: CDR1 MNHEY, CDR2 SVGAGI. CDR3: CASSPGGLMNTEAFF. As DNA, the CDR3 is TGTGCCAGCAGTCCGGGGGGACTTATGAACACTGAAGCTTTCTTT.